The 16 T cell receptor beta chains reported below all come from one sample, sequenced in a study of T cell changes during pregnancy in multiple sclerosis. Sequencing used immunoSEQ multiplex PCR; TCRdb keeps in-frame clones, though not all of them. The sample lists about 17,000 clones, roughly 87% occurring once. The sequencing used CD8+ T cells from peripheral blood mononuclear cells, collected after pregnancy. The receptors come from a female donor in good health, enrolled as a control in a pregnancy study.

The CDR3, as DNA: TGTGCCAGCAGTACCGACAATGGACAAACGGCCCAGTACTTC. Encoded protein: CASSTDNGQTAQYF. The chain combines TRBV27 with TRBJ2-5; perhaps TRBD1 as D (5 bases). From germline, CDR1 is MNHEY and CDR2 SMNVEV (reference sequence). The CDR3 runs to 14 residues. Trimming removed 5 bases from V and 9 bases from J, with 19 bases in between.

DNA for the CDR3: TGTGCCAGCAGCTTGGCCAGTGGGACAGGGCTTATGCCCTACAATGAGCAGTTCTTC. Its translation: CASSLASGTGLMPYNEQFF. The chain recombines TRBV5-6 with TRBJ2-1; 9 bases line up with TRBD1. V shed 0 bases, J shed 2 bases, and the junction held 12 bases outside the gene matches. This CDR3 region has 19 residues. Germline V lookup: CDR1 SGHDT, CDR2 YYEEEE.

The chain uses TRBV27 and TRBJ1-5; weak D call: TRBD1 (5 bases). The ends were cut back, 6 bases at V and 4 bases at J, with 13 bases in the middle. The CDR3 runs 14 residues. Germline CDR1 and CDR2: MNHEY and SMNVEV (reference sequence). The CDR3 loop reads CASSPGRGNQPQHF. The CDR3 DNA reads as TGTGCCAGCAGCCCCGGACGGGGGAATCAGCCCCAGCATTTT.

V and J are TRBV21-1 and TRBJ2-1; the table's D gene call, TRBD2, was not cross checked with the DNA. TRBV21-1 is a pseudogene. The CDR3 consists of 15 residues. CDR3 coding DNA: TGTGCCAGCAGCAAGTACCGGGTCGCCTACAATGAGCAGTTCTTC. Its protein is CASSKYRVAYNEQFF.

The chain has TRBV6-1 and TRBJ1-5; 7 bases are shared with TRBD1. This CDR3 contains 15 residues. Germline values: CDR1 MNHNS, CDR2 SASEGT. V trimming: 6 bases; J trimming: 1 base; junction bases outside the gene matches: 6. The CDR3 DNA is TGTGCCAGCAGCGCCTTGACAGGGAGCAATCAGCCCCAGCATTTT. The encoded protein is CASSALTGSNQPQHF.

The chain recombines TRBV6-1 with TRBJ1-1; D is undetermined. V was clipped by 1 base and J by 0 bases, with 9 bases between them. CDR3 length: 15 residues. Germline loops: CDR1 MNHNS, CDR2 SASEGT. This CDR3 is CASSEEGAMNTEAFF. The DNA for the CDR3 is TGTGCCAGCAGTGAAGAAGGAGCCATGAACACTGAAGCTTTCTTT.

The chain links TRBV6-4 to TRBJ2-3; 10 positions agree with TRBD2. Germline values: CDR1 MRHNA, CDR2 SNTAGT. The CDR3 runs 15 residues. Losses at the gene ends were 4 bases for V and 1 base for J; bases not matched to a gene: 2. The chain's CDR3 is CASSAGTSGTDTQYF. Written as DNA, the CDR3 is TGTGCCAGCAGTGCTGGGACTAGCGGCACAGATACGCAGTATTTT.

The chain carries TRBV29-1 and TRBJ1-2; D is possibly TRBD1 (5 bases). V was trimmed by 4 bases and J by 0 bases, leaving 9 bases between them. Germline V lookup: CDR1 SQVTM, CDR2 ANQGSEA. There are 13 residues in the CDR3. CDR3 amino acids: CSVVGGANYGYTF. The CDR3 DNA sequence: TGCAGCGTTGTGGGGGGAGCTAACTATGGCTACACCTTC. The variable domain in full, with the rest retrieved from reference TRBV29-1 and TRBJ1-2, is SAVISQKPSRDICQRGTSLTIQCQVDSQVTMMFWYRQQPGQSLTLIATANQGSEATYESGFVIDKFPISRPNLTFSTLTVSNMSPEDSSIYLCSVVGGANYGYTFGSGTRLTVV.

The V and J genes are TRBV5-1 and TRBJ2-1, with D hard to call. Trimming pared 6 bases from V and 0 bases from J, leaving 13 bases between. Germline loops: CDR1 SGHRS, CDR2 YFSETQ. The CDR3 has 15 residues. The CDR3 nucleotides are TGCGCCAGCACCGAGAACCCGAGCTCCTACAATGAGCAGTTCTTC. Amino acids: CASTENPSSYNEQFF.

The gene calls are TRBV11-3 and TRBJ2-7, with 8 bases fitting TRBD1. J lost 2 bases, V lost 3 bases, and 0 bases had no gene match. The CDR3 runs 13 residues. The germline V gene has CDR1 SGHNT and CDR2 YENEEA. The CDR3 sequence: CASSLTGAYEQYF. CDR3 nucleotides: TGTGCCAGCAGCTTGACAGGGGCCTACGAGCAGTACTTC.

The rearrangement uses TRBV6-1 and TRBJ2-2; 10 bases match TRBD1. Unmatched junction bases numbered 14, after V lost 11 bases and J lost 8 bases. Germline V gene lookup returns CDR1 MNHNS and CDR2 SASEGT. The CDR3 spans 15 residues. The CDR3 is CAGGTGTGEVGELFF. In nucleotides, the CDR3 is TGTGCCGGCGGGACCGGGACAGGGGAAGTTGGGGAGCTGTTTTTT.

DNA of the CDR3: TGTGCCAGTAGTATTTACAGCAGAAATGAAGCTTTCTTT. Encoded protein: CASSIYSRNEAFF. V and J are TRBV19 and TRBJ1-1; no firm D call. The CDR3 sequence is 13 residues long. The V and J ends lost 3 bases and 7 bases respectively, with 12 bases between them. Germline CDR1 is LNHDA and CDR2 is SQIVND (reference sequence). The full variable domain, with the rest looked up from reference TRBV19 and TRBJ1-1, is DGGITQSPKYLFRKEGQNVTLSCEQNLNHDAMYWYRQDPGQGLRLIYYSQIVNDFQKGDIAEGYSVSREKKESFPLTVTSAQKNPTAFYLCASSIYSRNEAFFGQGTRLTVV.

The genes are TRBV5-1 and TRBJ2-7; D may be TRBD2 (6 bases). The CDR3 length is 16 residues. Between the trimmed V and J ends, which lost 5 bases and 2 bases, there was a span of 20 bases. Germline assignment: CDR1 SGHRS and CDR2 YFSETQ. CDR3 nucleotides: TGCGCCAGCAGTCCCCTAGTACGGGAGAGCGCCTACGAGCAGTACTTC. Amino acids: CASSPLVRESAYEQYF.

The genes are TRBV29-1 and TRBJ2-7; tentative D call: TRBD1 (5 bases). The CDR3 has 12 residues. V shed 6 bases and J shed 2 bases, with 11 bases lying between them. Looked up from germline, CDR1 is SQVTM and CDR2 is ANQGSEA. The CDR3 protein is CSVYEDTYEQYF. As DNA, the CDR3 is TGCAGCGTCTATGAGGACACCTACGAGCAGTACTTC.

The rearrangement uses TRBV28 and TRBJ2-1; tentative D call: TRBD2 (6 bases). V was clipped by 6 bases and J by 8 bases, with 14 bases between them. Germline loops: CDR1 MDHEN, CDR2 SYDVKM. The CDR3 is made up of 13 amino acids. The CDR3 loop is CASSWARDDEQFF. The CDR3 DNA is TGTGCCAGCAGCTGGGCGCGGGATGATGAGCAGTTCTTC.

The chain recombines TRBV11-1 with TRBJ1-2, with a weak D call TRBD1 (6 bases). This CDR3 spans 16 amino acids. The V end lost 4 bases, the J end lost 3 bases, and 18 bases lay between the germline ends. The germline CDR1 and CDR2 sequences are SGHAT and FQDESV (reference sequence). DNA for the CDR3: TGTGCCAGCAGCTCCGATAAACAACAGGGAGACTATGGCTACACCTTC. Amino acid sequence: CASSSDKQQGDYGYTF.